Below are 29 T cell receptor beta chains sequenced from a single sample in a study of OX40 agonist ivuxolimab in advanced cancers. Receptors were amplified or captured by the immunoSEQ multiplex PCR assay. In its TCRdb copy, this immuneACCESS table keeps in-frame sequences only and misses some clones. Where compared with another copy, unresolved V genes explain less than half of these, and the others have no known cause. The sample data list 90,000 to 130,000 clones, and approximately 90% of these were observed just once. The biggest ten clones account for 0.66% of the sample. The source material was CD4+ or CD8+ T cells sorted from blood, sampled in a trial of the OX40 agonist ivuxolimab. The receptors derive from an adult with an advanced solid tumor such as melanoma, head and neck, liver or kidney cancer.

The V and J genes are TRBV6-1 and TRBJ2-5, with TRBD1 matching 7 bases. CDR1 and CDR2 from the germline V gene are MNHNS and SASEGT. The V gene end was trimmed by 10 bases and the J gene end by 4 bases; junction bases not matched to a gene: 12. The CDR3 covers 14 residues. The CDR3 coding sequence is TGTGCCATTCGGGATGCAGGGGGAGTAGAGACCCAGTACTTC. Translated: CAIRDAGGVETQYF.

The chain employs TRBV19 and TRBJ1-5, with 7 bases fitting TRBD1. The CDR3 is made up of 15 amino acids. Unmatched junction bases numbered 4, after V lost 4 bases and J lost 1 base. CDR1 is LNHDA and CDR2 is SQIVND in the germline V gene (reference sequence). CDR3 sequence: CASSKRQGSNQPQHF. Here the CDR3 DNA reads TGTGCCAGTAGTAAAAGACAGGGAAGCAATCAGCCCCAGCATTTT.

The chain joins TRBV5-1 to TRBJ2-2, with D maybe TRBD2 (6 bases). This CDR3 spans 14 amino acids. In germline, CDR1 is SGHRS, CDR2 YFSETQ. V was cut by 2 bases and J by 6 bases, with 11 bases left in between. In DNA form, the CDR3 reads TGCGCCAGCAGCTTTTGGGGGGTCGCCGGGGAGCTGTTTTTT. This codes for CASSFWGVAGELFF.

This chain uses TRBV5-4 with TRBJ2-5; a weak D match, TRBD1 (8 bases). Germline V lookup: CDR1 SGHNT, CDR2 YYREEE (reference sequence). The V gene lost 4 bases and the J gene lost 4 bases, with 23 bases spanning the gap. The CDR3 has 17 residues. The CDR3 nucleotides are TGTGCCAGCAGCCCGCCCCCGCTTACAGGGGGGGGAGAGACCCAGTACTTC. Translating gives CASSPPPLTGGGETQYF.

V usage is TRBV28 and J usage is TRBJ1-4; D is perhaps TRBD1 (5 bases). Looked up from germline, CDR1 is MDHEN and CDR2 is SYDVKM. This CDR3 is 15 amino acids long. V lost 6 bases to trimming and J lost 5 bases, with 16 bases between them. CDR3 residues: CASSPADGTNEKLFF. CDR3 DNA sequence: TGTGCCAGCAGCCCGGCTGACGGGACGAATGAAAAACTGTTTTTT.

The J gene is TRBJ1-5, the V gene TRBV27; no clear D gene. The CDR3 has 13 amino acids. V lost 10 bases and J 10 bases, leaving 20 bases between the germline ends. The germline CDR1 and CDR2 sequences are MNHEY and SMNVEV (reference sequence). For the CDR3, the DNA is TGTGCCACCCGGTTCATCGCGAGCGGACCCCAGCATTTT. This sequence encodes CATRFIASGPQHF.

The gene calls are TRBV4-2 and TRBJ2-1, with 11 bases matching TRBD2. The CDR3 loop spans 16 amino acids. Germline lookup yields CDR1 LGHNA and CDR2 YNFKEQ. With 0 bases clipped from V and 8 bases from J, the junction kept 6 bases outside the gene matches. CDR3 sequence: CASSQDLAGGPYEQFF. The CDR3 nucleotides are TGTGCCAGCAGCCAAGATTTAGCGGGAGGGCCCTATGAGCAGTTCTTC.

This clone has more than one count but fewer than ten. The chain is built from TRBV19 and TRBJ2-3; D possibly corresponds to TRBD2 (7 bases). This CDR3 is 14 amino acids long. Trimming cost V 3 bases and J 1 base, with 8 bases left between them. CDR1 is LNHDA and CDR2 is SQIVND in the germline V gene (reference sequence). The CDR3 region is CASSMGGRTDTQYF. Written as DNA, the CDR3 is TGTGCCAGTAGTATGGGGGGGCGCACAGATACGCAGTATTTT.

The count of this clone is one. The CDR3 reads CASTQGDYGYTF. CDR3 coding DNA: TGTGCCAGCACACAGGGAGACTATGGCTACACCTTC. The rearrangement links TRBV6-5 to TRBJ1-2; TRBD1 might be the D (6 bases). Trimming removed 7 bases at V and 3 bases at J, with 9 bases between. The germline CDR1 and CDR2 sequences are MNHEY and SVGAGI. This CDR3 region has 12 residues.

The CDR3 DNA sequence: TGTGCCAGCAGTGAACTTCTTGGTGGGGGACGCCGTTCTTACAATGAGCAGTTCTTC. Its translation: CASSELLGGGRRSYNEQFF. This chain joins TRBV2 and TRBJ2-1, with D perhaps assigned TRBD1 or TRBD2 (5 bases each). The CDR3 is made up of 19 amino acids. Germline V gene sequence: CDR1 SNHLY, CDR2 FYNNEI. Deletions cut 2 bases from V and 4 bases from J, with 24 bases between.

The CDR3 here is CAISVGAQETQYF. CDR3 DNA sequence: TGTGCCATCAGTGTAGGGGCCCAAGAGACCCAGTACTTC. The V gene is TRBV10-3, the J gene TRBJ2-5, with a tentative D call TRBD1 (5 bases). CDR1 is ENHRY, CDR2 SYGVKD, per germline. V gave up 4 bases and J gave up 1 base, with 7 bases separating them. CDR3 length: 13 amino acids.

The chain joins TRBV7-9 to TRBJ2-3; TRBD2 aligns across 10 bases. The CDR3 consists of 18 residues. The germline V gene encodes CDR1 SEHNR and CDR2 FQNEAQ (reference sequence). J was trimmed by 1 base and V by 2 bases; bases with no gene match: 9. The chain's CDR3 is CASSLLAGVEGGTDTQYF. CDR3 sequence (DNA): TGTGCCAGCAGCTTACTAGCGGGAGTGGAGGGTGGCACAGATACGCAGTATTTT.

The gene calls are TRBV9 and TRBJ2-1; D gene unclear. Germline V gene lookup returns CDR1 SGDLS and CDR2 YYNGEE. Deletions cut 6 bases from V and 0 bases from J, with 13 bases between. There are 15 residues in the CDR3. CDR3 in DNA: TGTGCCAGCACCCGTACCGGCCACTCCTACAATGAGCAGTTCTTC. Translating it yields CASTRTGHSYNEQFF. Variable domain in full (rest from reference TRBV9 and TRBJ2-1): DSGVTQTPKHLITATGQRVTLRCSPRSGDLSVYWYQQSLDQGLQFLIQYYNGEERAKGNILERFSAQQFPDLHSELNLSSLELGDSALYFCASTRTGHSYNEQFFGPGTRLTVL.

J is TRBJ2-4 and V is TRBV21-1; the DNA was not used to check the table's D call, TRBD2. TRBV21-1 is described as a pseudogene. The CDR3 runs to 19 residues. CDR3 region: CASSPLERGGVLAKNIQYF. CDR3 DNA sequence: TGTGCCAGCAGCCCACTCGAGCGGGGGGGAGTTCTAGCCAAAAACATTCAGTACTTC.

V is TRBV7-3 and J is TRBJ2-3; D gene unclear. CDR1 and CDR2 (germline): SGHTA, FQGTGA. The CDR3 contains 13 residues. V lost 1 base to trimming and J lost 2 bases, with 4 bases between them. The CDR3 nucleotides are TGTGCCAGCAGCTTAAATCCCACAGATACGCAGTATTTT. Translating gives CASSLNPTDTQYF.

The chain employs TRBV5-1 and TRBJ1-1; D might be TRBD1 (5 bases). V shed 0 bases and J shed 5 bases, with 14 bases lying between them. Germline V CDR1 and CDR2: SGHRS, YFSETQ. This CDR3 spans 15 amino acids. CDR3 region: CASSLVGASGTEAFF. The DNA of the CDR3 is TGCGCCAGCAGCTTGGTCGGGGCCTCGGGGACTGAAGCTTTCTTT.

This clone was recorded a few times. CDR3 DNA sequence: TGTGCCTGGACCCCGTTAGTCAGGGGGAATTCACCCCTCCACTTT. Translating gives CAWTPLVRGNSPLHF. The V call is TRBV30, the J call TRBJ1-6; 7 bases map to TRBD1. CDR1 and CDR2 (germline): GTSNPN, SVGIG (reference sequence). V gave up 4 bases and J gave up 7 bases; unmatched junction bases: 10. The CDR3 has 15 residues. The full variable domain, in which reference TRBV30 and TRBJ1-6 provide the parts outside the CDR3, is SQTIHQWPATLVQPVGSPLSLECTVEGTSNPNLYWYRQAAGRGLQLLFYSVGIGQISSEVPQNLSASRPQDRQFILSSKKLLLSDSGFYLCAWTPLVRGNSPLHFGNGTRLTVT.

The chain combines TRBV5-1 with TRBJ2-7; 13 bases agree with TRBD2. CDR3 length: 14 residues. Looked up from germline, CDR1 is SGHRS and CDR2 is YFSETQ. V lost 4 bases to trimming and J lost 4 bases; unmatched junction nucleotides: 2. The CDR3 DNA reads TGCGCCAGCAGCCCGGGACTAGCGGGATACGAGCAGTACTTC. It translates to CASSPGLAGYEQYF.

The gene calls are TRBV4-2 and TRBJ2-7, with 8 nucleotides matching TRBD2. The CDR3 runs 15 residues. Per the germline V gene, CDR1 is LGHNA and CDR2 is YNFKEQ. After removal of 4 bases from V and 0 bases from J, the junction contained 5 bases not matched to a gene. Written as DNA, the CDR3 is TGTGCCAGCAGCCCCGAGCGGGGGACCTCCTACGAGCAGTACTTC. It yields the protein CASSPERGTSYEQYF.

The rearrangement joins TRBV6-1 to TRBJ1-6, with 10 bases matching TRBD1. The CDR3 is 16 residues long. Trimming took 2 bases from V and 9 from J; bases not matched to a gene: 7. Germline values: CDR1 MNHNS, CDR2 SASEGT. This chain's CDR3 is CASSEYWDRGRSPLHF. The DNA of the CDR3 is TGTGCCAGCAGTGAATATTGGGACAGGGGACGTTCACCCCTCCACTTT.

The V and J genes are TRBV5-1 and TRBJ2-5, with D possibly TRBD2 on 5 matching bases. Trimming left V 1 base short and J 5 bases short, with 12 bases between. This CDR3 spans 14 amino acids. Germline V gene sequence: CDR1 SGHRS, CDR2 YFSETQ. The CDR3 reads CASSLSQERETQYF. Written as DNA, the CDR3 is TGCGCCAGCAGCTTGTCTCAGGAGCGGGAGACCCAGTACTTC.

The rearrangement joins TRBV19 to TRBJ1-5; 7 bases agree with TRBD1. The V gene end was trimmed by 4 bases and the J gene end by 3 bases; junction bases not matched to a gene: 6. Germline-derived CDR1 and CDR2 are LNHDA and SQIVND (reference sequence). The CDR3 is made up of 15 amino acids. The chain's CDR3 is CASSTLTGNNQPQHF. For the CDR3, the DNA is TGTGCCAGTAGTACTCTGACAGGGAACAATCAGCCCCAGCATTTT.

V is TRBV15 and J is TRBJ1-2, with a weak D call TRBD1 (5 bases). Trimming removed 0 bases from V and 3 bases from J, with 11 bases in between. Germline-derived CDR1 and CDR2 are LNHNV and YYDKDF (reference sequence). The CDR3 runs to 15 residues. The CDR3 protein is CATSREGDLDYGYTF. CDR3 nucleotides: TGTGCCACCAGCAGAGAAGGGGACTTGGACTATGGCTACACCTTC.

This clone is a singleton in its sample. The chain combines TRBV6-6 with TRBJ1-5; D remains unclear. Looked up from germline, CDR1 is MNHNY and CDR2 is SVGAGI (reference sequence). Trimming took off 6 bases at V and 3 bases at J, with 6 bases between the two ends. CDR3 length: 12 amino acids. The CDR3 reads CASSTDNQPQHF. CDR3 coding DNA: TGTGCCAGCAGCACTGACAATCAGCCCCAGCATTTT.

This chain joins TRBV11-3 and TRBJ2-3; 12 bases are shared with TRBD2. The CDR3 runs 17 residues. From germline, CDR1 is SGHNT and CDR2 YENEEA. J lost 0 bases, V lost 5 bases, and 6 bases had no gene match. CDR3 sequence reads: CASSTASGRVSTDTQYF. The CDR3 nucleotides read TGTGCCAGCAGCACCGCTAGCGGGAGGGTAAGCACAGATACGCAGTATTTT.

The V and J genes are TRBV7-9 and TRBJ1-3; no clear D gene. Trimming took 3 bases from V and 0 from J, leaving 3 bases between them. Germline V gene sequence: CDR1 SEHNR, CDR2 FQNEAQ (reference sequence). This CDR3 is 13 amino acids long. CDR3 residues: CASSLDSGNTIYF. The CDR3 DNA reads TGTGCCAGCAGCTTGGACTCTGGAAACACCATATATTTT.

The J gene is TRBJ2-7, the V gene TRBV12-5; 7 bases fit TRBD1. The V and J ends lost 5 bases and 2 bases, in that order; junction bases with no gene match: 3. Germline V gene lookup returns CDR1 LGHNT and CDR2 FRNRAP. This CDR3 spans 13 amino acids. CDR3 residues: CASGRTGTYEQYF. CDR3 DNA: TGTGCTAGTGGTCGGACAGGAACCTACGAGCAGTACTTC. The whole variable domain, filled in from reference TRBV12-5 and TRBJ2-7, reads DARVTQTPRHKVTEMGQEVTMRCQPILGHNTVFWYRQTMMQGLELLAYFRNRAPLDDSGMPKDRFSAEMPDATLATLKIQPSEPRDSAVYFCASGRTGTYEQYFGPGTRLTVT.

The chain uses TRBV2 and TRBJ2-2; maybe TRBD1 (8 bases). The CDR3 covers 15 residues. Germline V gene lookup returns CDR1 SNHLY and CDR2 FYNNEI. V dropped 8 bases and J dropped 9 bases, with 22 bases sitting between them. CDR3 region: CASGVDRGGGRELFF. The CDR3 coding sequence is TGTGCCAGCGGGGTTGACAGGGGAGGGGGCCGGGAGCTGTTTTTT.

The genes are TRBV5-1 and TRBJ1-1, with D perhaps TRBD1 (6 bases). Between the trimmed V and J ends, which lost 4 bases and 0 bases, there was a span of 10 bases. The CDR3 sequence is 14 residues long. Per germline, CDR1 SGHRS and CDR2 YFSETQ. The CDR3 protein is CASSPRGLNTEAFF. The CDR3 bases are TGCGCCAGCAGCCCCAGGGGCTTGAACACTGAAGCTTTCTTT.